These 29 T cell receptor beta chains came from one sample sequenced in a study of T cells in Graves' hyperthyroidism and ophthalmopathy. Template material for amplifying TCR beta CDR3 regions consisted of RNA transcripts. The TCR CDR3 was amplified in a first-round RT-PCR using the HTBI primer set. TCRdb re-derived calls from the multiplex PCR reads in MiXCR, one entry per CDR3 protein. The profile shows 300,000 to 450,000 distinct CDR3 sequences, over 10% of them singletons. The material sequenced was blood. The receptors come from a young woman with Graves' hyperthyroidism.

This clonotype was counted many times. The chain employs TRBV6-6 and TRBJ1-2, with D hard to call. Germline assignment: CDR1 MNHNY and CDR2 SVGAGI (reference sequence). This CDR3 has 12 amino acids. The V end was cut by 1 base, the J end by 8 bases, with 8 bases between. The CDR3, as DNA: TGTGCCAGCAGTTACTTGGGTCAAGGCTACACCTTC. Protein product: CASSYLGQGYTF.

This clonotype came up a few times. V and J are TRBV19 and TRBJ1-5, with TRBD1 matching 9 bases. The CDR3 extends over 17 amino acids. V lost 3 bases to trimming and J lost 7 bases; unmatched junction nucleotides: 13. Germline CDR1 is LNHDA and CDR2 is SQIVND (reference sequence). CDR3 sequence: CASSMTGGIGARQPQHF. Written as DNA, the CDR3 is TGTGCCAGTAGTATGACAGGGGGAATAGGGGCAAGGCAGCCCCAGCATTTT.

This clonotype was detected ten times or more. CDR3 sequence (DNA): TGCAGCGTTGAAGGAGCGGGGGGGCGAAGGAATGAGCAGTTCTTC. As protein: CSVEGAGGRRNEQFF. V gene TRBV29-1 combines with J gene TRBJ2-1, with 10 bases that match TRBD2. CDR1 and CDR2 (germline): SQVTM, ANQGSEA. The CDR3 is 15 residues long. The ends lost 1 base at V and 7 bases at J; junction bases unmatched: 7.

The J gene is TRBJ2-3, the V gene TRBV6-4; tentatively, D is TRBD1 or TRBD2 (5 bases each). Germline V gene sequence: CDR1 MRHNA, CDR2 SNTAGT. This CDR3 comprises 13 residues. The ends were cut back, 4 bases at V and 4 bases at J, with 9 bases in the middle. The CDR3 is CASSGGPADTQYF. The CDR3 DNA reads as TGTGCCAGCAGTGGGGGACCGGCAGATACGCAGTATTTT.

This clonotype was seen repeatedly, ten times or more. The chain employs TRBV2 and TRBJ1-2; D is ambiguous. The CDR3 consists of 14 residues. Germline V gives CDR1 SNHLY, CDR2 FYNNEI. The V and J ends lost 6 bases and 3 bases respectively, with 14 bases between them. Written as DNA, the CDR3 is TGTGCCAGCAGGGCGGTTTCCGGGGACTATGGCTACACCTTC. It codes for CASRAVSGDYGYTF.

This clonotype was counted many times. This chain connects TRBV11-2 to TRBJ1-3; possible D gene TRBD1, 5 bases. With 2 bases removed from V and 2 bases from J, the gap between germline ends came to 19 bases. The CDR3 extends over 18 amino acids. Per germline, CDR1 SGHAT and CDR2 FQNNGV. In nucleotides, the CDR3 is TGTGCCAGCAGCTTAAAACAAACACAGGATATCACTGGAAACACCATATATTTT. This codes for CASSLKQTQDITGNTIYF.

At least ten counts were recorded for this clonotype. The J gene is TRBJ2-3, the V gene TRBV5-6, with no clear D. The V end was cut by 6 bases, the J end by 3 bases, with 11 bases between. The CDR3 spans 13 residues. The germline CDR1 and CDR2 sequences are SGHDT and YYEEEE. The CDR3: CASTSRYTDTQYF. For the CDR3, the DNA is TGTGCCAGCACCAGCCGGTATACAGATACGCAGTATTTT.

This clonotype was seen at least ten times. The chain employs TRBV27 and TRBJ1-4; no firm D call. Germline CDR1 reads MNHEY; CDR2 reads SMNVEV (reference sequence). The CDR3 consists of 15 residues. V lost 4 bases and J 3 bases, leaving 12 bases between the germline ends. The CDR3 DNA reads TGTGCCAGCAGTTCAATGACGGGGTCTAATGAAAAACTGTTTTTT. Amino acids: CASSSMTGSNEKLFF.

This clonotype was detected many times. This rearrangement joins TRBV28 to TRBJ2-1; 8 nucleotides align to TRBD1. This CDR3 is built from 16 residues. Losses at the gene ends were 5 bases for V and 2 bases for J; bases not matched to a gene: 8. Germline V gives CDR1 MDHEN, CDR2 SYDVKM. The CDR3 loop reads CASSPWTGTTYNEQFF. The CDR3 bases are TGTGCCAGCAGTCCCTGGACAGGGACGACCTACAATGAGCAGTTCTTC.

In its sample, this clonotype was seen a few times. This chain connects TRBV20-1 to TRBJ2-7; 7 bases agree with TRBD2. After removal of 6 bases from V and 5 bases from J, the junction contained 10 bases not matched to a gene. From germline, CDR1 is DFQATT and CDR2 SNEGSKA (reference sequence). CDR3 length: 13 residues. CDR3 DNA sequence: TGCAGTGCCGACCTAGCGGAGCCCCACGAGCAGTACTTC. Encoded protein: CSADLAEPHEQYF.

This clonotype was recorded many times. The V call is TRBV7-9, the J call TRBJ2-3, with a possible D match to TRBD2 (7 bases). CDR1 and CDR2 from the germline V gene are SEHNR and FQNEAQ (reference sequence). The CDR3 is 14 residues long. V gave up 5 bases and J gave up 5 bases, with 14 bases separating them. CDR3 bases: TGTGCCAGCAGCCTTCGCGGGGGCCGAGATACGCAGTATTTT. This gives the protein CASSLRGGRDTQYF.

In its sample, this clonotype was seen many times. The CDR3 loop is CASSGRTGIHSSYNEQFF. The CDR3 coding sequence is TGTGCCAGCAGTGGTAGGACAGGGATACATAGCTCCTACAATGAGCAGTTCTTC. This sequence joins TRBV2 and TRBJ2-1; TRBD1 aligns across 8 bases. V was pared by 4 bases and J by 0 bases, with 11 bases of the junction left unmatched. The CDR3 runs to 18 residues. Germline loops: CDR1 SNHLY, CDR2 FYNNEI.

This clonotype was recorded a few times. The CDR3 DNA reads TGCAGTGCGGTGACTAGCGGGGGGACAGATACGCAGTATTTT. It translates to CSAVTSGGTDTQYF. The chain combines TRBV20-1 with TRBJ2-3; TRBD2 agrees at 13 bases. With V trimmed by 6 bases and J by 3 bases, 3 bases remained unmatched. CDR3 length equals 14 residues. Germline values: CDR1 DFQATT, CDR2 SNEGSKA (reference sequence).

CDR3 sequence reads: CASSDIGQNAGVQYF. The CDR3, as DNA: TGTGCCAGCAGTGATATCGGGCAGAACGCGGGGGTCCAGTACTTC. The chain is built from TRBV25-1 and TRBJ2-5; 7 bases match TRBD2. V lost 3 bases, J lost 10 bases, and 14 bases stayed unmatched. The V gene's germline CDR1 is MGHDK and CDR2 SYGVNS. CDR3 length: 15 amino acids.

As concerns this clonotype: A junction boundary mismatches the germline segment, possibly from a read error. The chain uses TRBV4-1 and TRBJ1-1; D gene unclear. This CDR3 comprises 13 residues. CDR1 is MGHRA and CDR2 is YSYEKL in the germline V gene. CDR3 loop: CTSSQDVDTEAFF. In DNA, the CDR3 is TGCACCAGCAGCCAAGACGTGGACACTGAAGCTTTCTTT.

The rearrangement joins TRBV7-9 to TRBJ2-4, with D maybe TRBD2 (6 bases). This CDR3 contains 18 residues. Deletions cut 1 base from V and 1 base from J, with 17 bases between. The V gene's germline CDR1 is SEHNR and CDR2 FQNEAQ (reference sequence). The CDR3 here is CASSLGAPRGRAKNIQYF. CDR3 in DNA: TGTGCCAGCAGCTTAGGGGCTCCCAGAGGGAGGGCCAAAAACATTCAGTACTTC.

This clonotype has ten or more counts. The rearrangement joins TRBV3-1 to TRBJ1-1; D is possibly TRBD1 (5 bases). V lost 8 bases, J lost 2 bases, and 9 bases lay in between. The CDR3 totals 12 residues. The germline V gene has CDR1 LGHDT and CDR2 YNNKEL (reference sequence). The CDR3 protein is CASGGINTEAFF. The CDR3 DNA follows: TGTGCCAGCGGGGGGATTAACACTGAAGCTTTCTTT.

This clonotype appeared many times. The V and J genes are TRBV13 and TRBJ2-7; TRBD1 is a possible D gene (6 bases). The CDR3 length is 14 residues. With 5 bases removed from V and 7 bases from J, the gap between germline ends came to 18 bases. The germline CDR1 and CDR2 sequences are PRHDT and FYEKMQ (reference sequence). CDR3 protein: CASSVTGKRGEQYF. In DNA form, the CDR3 reads TGTGCCAGCAGCGTAACAGGGAAGAGAGGTGAGCAGTACTTC. Looking up the rest from reference TRBV13 and TRBJ2-7 gives the full variable domain: AAGVIQSPRHLIKEKRETATLKCYPIPRHDTVYWYQQGPGQDPQFLISFYEKMQSDKGSIPDRFSAQQFSDYHSELNMSSLELGDSALYFCASSVTGKRGEQYFGPGTRLTVT.

CDR3 sequence reads: CASSIDLWSPSTQYF. Written as DNA, the CDR3 is TGTGCCAGTAGTATAGATTTGTGGTCCCCCTCTACGCAGTATTTT. The chain carries TRBV19 and TRBJ2-3; D is unclear. Trimming cost V 0 bases and J 8 bases, with 15 bases left between them. The germline gives CDR1 LNHDA, CDR2 SQIVND (reference sequence). This CDR3 is built from 15 residues. The full variable domain, rest sourced from reference TRBV19 and TRBJ2-3, is DGGITQSPKYLFRKEGQNVTLSCEQNLNHDAMYWYRQDPGQGLRLIYYSQIVNDFQKGDIAEGYSVSREKKESFPLTVTSAQKNPTAFYLCASSIDLWSPSTQYFGPGTRLTVL.

The chain joins TRBV3-1 to TRBJ2-6; possibly TRBD1 for D (5 bases). This CDR3 has 17 residues. CDR1 and CDR2 (germline): LGHDT, YNNKEL (reference sequence). Between the trimmed V and J ends, which lost 1 base and 0 bases, there was a span of 10 bases. The CDR3 sequence: CASSQGHRLSGANVLTF. For the CDR3, the DNA is TGTGCCAGCAGCCAAGGCCACAGGCTCTCTGGGGCCAACGTCCTGACTTTC.

This clonotype has just a few counts. A much more abundant neighbour one base away suggests this may be a read error. V usage is TRBV7-2 and J usage is TRBJ2-7; D is uncertain. Trimming pared 5 bases from V and 0 bases from J, leaving 17 bases between. Germline CDR1 and CDR2: SGHTA and FQGNSA. The CDR3 totals 16 residues. The CDR3 DNA reads as TGTGCCAGCAGCCCTCGTTGGAGAGATGGCTCCTACGAGCAGTACTTC. This gives the protein CASSPRWRDGSYEQYF.

The V and J genes are TRBV19 and TRBJ1-6; D gene unclear. Trimming shortened V by 6 bases and J by 0 bases, and 12 bases separated the two germline ends. CDR3 length: 16 amino acids. Germline V gene sequence: CDR1 LNHDA, CDR2 SQIVND (reference sequence). The CDR3 reads CASSPRRSSYNSPLHF. In DNA, the CDR3 is TGTGCCAGTAGCCCGCGGAGGAGCTCCTATAATTCACCCCTCCACTTT.

This clonotype was seen repeatedly, ten times or more. The chain couples TRBV20-1 to TRBJ2-3; no clear D gene. CDR1 and CDR2 (germline): DFQATT, SNEGSKA (reference sequence). Trimming left V 0 bases short and J 2 bases short, with 12 bases between. This CDR3 has 15 amino acids. CDR3 nucleotides: TGCAGTGCTAGAGATTTTCGCGTCTTCACAGATACGCAGTATTTT. Protein product: CSARDFRVFTDTQYF.

In its sample, this clonotype was seen many times. The genes are TRBV28 and TRBJ2-1, with D perhaps matching TRBD1 or TRBD2 (5 bases each). Trimming pared 6 bases from V and 5 bases from J, leaving 14 bases between. Per the germline V gene, CDR1 is MDHEN and CDR2 is SYDVKM. The CDR3 loop spans 14 amino acids. In DNA form, the CDR3 reads TGTGCCAGCAGATCCAGGGACGCACACAATGAGCAGTTCTTC. This translates into CASRSRDAHNEQFF.

J is TRBJ2-1 and V is TRBV11-1, with 7 nucleotides matching TRBD1. Germline values: CDR1 SGHAT, CDR2 FQDESV (reference sequence). The trim removed 2 bases at V and 3 bases at J, leaving 4 bases unmatched. The CDR3 covers 15 residues. The CDR3 region has the DNA TGTGCCAGCAGCTTAAGACAGGGCTACTACAATGAGCAGTTCTTC. It is translated as CASSLRQGYYNEQFF. Complete variable domain (other parts from reference TRBV11-1 and TRBJ2-1): EAEVAQSPRYKITEKSQAVAFWCDPISGHATLYWYRQILGQGPELLVQFQDESVVDDSQLPKDRFSAERLKGVDSTLKIQPAELGDSAMYLCASSLRQGYYNEQFFGPGTRLTVL.

This clonotype was observed at least ten times. The chain uses TRBV28 and TRBJ1-2; perhaps TRBD1 as D (5 bases). The CDR3 contains 14 residues. From germline, CDR1 is MDHEN and CDR2 SYDVKM. Between the trimmed V and J ends, which lost 6 bases and 5 bases, there was a span of 16 bases. For the CDR3, the DNA is TGTGCCAGCAGGAGAAGTGGTGGGGCGTATGGCTACACCTTC. It encodes CASRRSGGAYGYTF.

This clonotype appeared many times. This sequence joins TRBV28 and TRBJ2-7, with 7 nucleotides matching TRBD1. V was clipped by 10 bases and J by 5 bases; unmatched bases: 11. Germline V gives CDR1 MDHEN, CDR2 SYDVKM. The CDR3 runs to 13 residues. This CDR3 reads CATKTGIKNEQYF. CDR3 in DNA: TGTGCCACCAAGACAGGGATCAAGAACGAGCAGTACTTC.

The rearrangement links TRBV29-1 to TRBJ1-2; D is undetermined. The CDR3 sequence is 17 residues long. Per germline, CDR1 SQVTM and CDR2 ANQGSEA. V was shortened by 7 bases and J by 6 bases, with 30 bases between the two germline ends. The CDR3 loop is CSAQNLGDVARGNGYTF. DNA of the CDR3: TGCAGCGCCCAAAATTTAGGTGACGTTGCCCGAGGGAATGGCTACACCTTC.

This clonotype was seen ten or more times. The chain carries TRBV7-9 and TRBJ2-5; the D gene is possibly TRBD1 (5 bases). The CDR3 is made up of 14 amino acids. Trimming removed 5 bases at V and 0 bases at J, with 10 bases between. Germline CDR1 SEHNR, CDR2 FQNEAQ (reference sequence). The CDR3 is CASSPPGYQETQYF. The CDR3 coding sequence is TGTGCCAGCAGCCCTCCAGGGTACCAAGAGACCCAGTACTTC.